The subject of this entry is one TCR beta chain. Antigen unknown. V was clipped by 1 base and J by 2 bases, with 9 bases between them. The CDR3 is made up of 15 amino acids. Germline-derived CDR1 and CDR2 are SGHVS and FNYEAQ. The sample comes from a study of cytomegalovirus exposure and HLA in healthy donors. Study results and limitations: First-cohort TCR clusters were later found to tend to co-occur in the 120 or so validation repertoires. Associated with cytomegalovirus, according to the listing, were 150 to 200 TCR beta chains.

Assay: immunoSEQ multiplex PCR; the TCRdb copy retains only in-frame clones and omits some. Of tens of thousands of clones listed, about nine tenths are singletons. The clonotype was recovered from a man aged 18 to 29 in good health and CMV-seronegative. The rearrangement joins TRBV7-6 to TRBJ2-1; D is possibly TRBD2 (5 bases). Sequencing used PBMCs. In DNA form, the CDR3 reads TGTGCCAGCAGCTTAGTGGCCGGGACCTACAATGAGCAGTTCTTC. Encoded protein: CASSLVAGTYNEQFF.